The subject of this entry is one TCR beta chain. The method was immunoSEQ multiplex PCR; TCRdb's version includes in-frame clones alone and lacks a portion of them. In the table there are a few hundred thousand clones, roughly 87% of which are singletons. Trimming cost V 7 bases and J 0 bases, with 3 bases left between them. This CDR3 is built from 12 residues. CDR1 is MDHEN, CDR2 SYDVKM, per germline. This entry belongs to a study of blood T cell repertoires in COVID-19. Everyone who took part was 18 to 89 years old, and they came from some 23 US areas. Grouping used clinical history reported by participants in a survey and questionnaire.

The TCR was taken from a woman aged 18 to 35 who had recovered from COVID-19. Sequencing input: PBMCs or T cells enriched from blood (not recorded which). The chain uses TRBV28 and TRBJ1-4; D is unclear. CDR3 protein: CASTATNEKLFF. CDR3 DNA: TGTGCCAGCACAGCAACTAATGAAAAACTGTTTTTT. Full variable domain (remainder filled in from reference TRBV28 and TRBJ1-4): DVKVTQSSRYLVKRTGEKVFLECVQDMDHENMFWYRQDPGLGLRLIYFSYDVKMKEKGDIPEGYSVSREKKERFSLILESASTNQTSMYLCASTATNEKLFFGSGTQLSVL.